This T cell receptor beta chain appears in the sequencing data of a study of molecular identifiers for immune sequencing clone quantification. The study, taken as a whole, reports: Clones above 20 RNA copies contained over 99% of effector molecules and under 1% of naive molecules.

This clonotype was seen many times. No antigen is known for it. Looked up from germline, CDR1 is MDHEN and CDR2 is SYDVKM. The CDR3 sequence is 14 residues long. Trimming pared 7 bases from V and 5 bases from J, leaving 18 bases between. TCRdb re-analysed the PCR reads in MiXCR, keeping a single row per CDR3 protein. The table includes around 300,000 distinct CDR3 sequences, over 20% detected once. The naive CD8 libraries originated from between roughly 17,000 and 1,000,000 sorted cells and drew on 10%, 30% or 50% RNA. Naive CD8 T cells were sorted, and the gate applied was CD8+CD4-CCR7+CD45RA+. What was sequenced was naive CD8+ T cells from blood, with Jurkat cell RNA spiked in. This sample's subset: FACS-sorted CD8+CD4-CCR7+CD45RA+ naive T cells. The chain links TRBV28 to TRBJ2-7, with a weak D call TRBD2 (5 bases). This TCR was recovered from a human donor in good health. Some libraries in this study had Jurkat cell RNA spiked in. The CDR3 protein is CASTTTLGPDEQYF. CDR3 in DNA: TGTGCCAGCACCACTACACTAGGTCCGGACGAGCAGTACTTC. Filled out from reference TRBV28 and TRBJ2-7, the complete variable domain reads DVKVTQSSRYLVKRTGEKVFLECVQDMDHENMFWYRQDPGLGLRLIYFSYDVKMKEKGDIPEGYSVSREKKERFSLILESASTNQTSMYLCASTTTLGPDEQYFGPGTRLTVT.